Detailed here is one T cell receptor (beta chain). Its antigen remains unknown. This entry belongs to a study of T cells in Graves' hyperthyroidism and ophthalmopathy. Broader study findings: Before onset, ophthalmopathy was predicted by the model a median roughly 6.8 months earlier.

Reasons for excluding patients were uncontrolled infection, other autoimmune disease, pregnancy or lactation. The diagnoses drew upon clinical symptoms, serum thyroxine and TRAb, thyroid ultrasound and orbital computed tomography. Per germline, CDR1 SGHRS and CDR2 YFSETQ. The CDR3 is made up of 16 amino acids. Deletions cut 4 bases from V and 5 bases from J, with 21 bases between. Amplification of TCR beta CDR3 regions used RNA as the template. During a first-round RT-PCR of the TCR CDR3, the HTBI primer set was used. TCRdb re-analysed the multiplex PCR reads in MiXCR, keeping a single row per CDR3 protein. The sample includes 280,000 or so distinct CDR3 sequences, 13% to 15% of them seen just once.

This chain joins TRBV5-1 and TRBJ1-2; tentatively, D is TRBD1 (6 bases). Sequencing was performed on blood. The TCR originated in a woman aged 50 to 60 with Graves' hyperthyroidism that later progressed to Graves' ophthalmopathy. CDR3 region: CASSLWGAGAEYGYTF. CDR3 coding DNA: TGCGCCAGCAGCCTTTGGGGAGCAGGGGCGGAATATGGCTACACCTTC.